The T cell receptor (beta chain) under discussion was sequenced for a study of blood T cell repertoires in COVID-19. Study processing details: By means of reference gene primer amplification, nucleated cell counts were estimated. Produced via immunoSEQ multiplex PCR; TCRdb's table is partial and in-frame only. V and J calls and clone size come straight from that table; D and trimming were deduced from the DNA. The sample contains just over 90,000 clones, more than 65% of which appear only once. Germline V lookup: CDR1 SGHAT, CDR2 FQNNGV. This CDR3 has 15 amino acids. Trimming at V came to 4 bases and at J to 3 bases, leaving 6 bases not matched to a gene.

Sequenced material: peripheral blood. This chain joins TRBV11-2 and TRBJ2-1; 7 bases agree with TRBD2. The TCR originated in a human donor in a cohort sampled during active COVID-19. The CDR3 protein is CASSSREAGYNEQFF. The DNA for the CDR3 is TGTGCCAGCAGCTCTCGGGAGGCTGGCTACAATGAGCAGTTCTTC.